This TCR beta chain was found in a study of technical replicates of blood from a handful of donors. Generated by immunoSEQ multiplex PCR, the TCRdb table keeps only in-frame clones and is missing some. The repertoire holds some 82,000 clones, with approximately 94% as singletons. The germline V gene encodes CDR1 KGHSH and CDR2 LQKENI. This CDR3 has 19 amino acids. V was pared by 6 bases and J by 4 bases, with 15 bases of the junction left unmatched. Sequenced input: T cells isolated from PBMCs. The genes are TRBV18 and TRBJ2-3; TRBD2 matches at 14 bases. This TCR was recovered from a human donor in good health. The CDR3 reads CASSPPRGTSGSIADTQYF. The CDR3 DNA sequence: TGTGCCAGCTCCCCTCCTCGCGGGACTAGCGGGAGTATCGCAGATACGCAGTATTTT.